This T cell receptor (beta chain) was recorded in a study of technical replicates of blood from several donors. Some clones are missing from TCRdb's copy, which holds only in-frame ones; the method was immunoSEQ multiplex PCR. Here the sample spans some 8,900 clones, roughly 91% being singletons. The V and J ends lost 5 bases and 5 bases, in that order; junction bases with no gene match: 16. Germline CDR1 MNHEY, CDR2 SMNVEV (reference sequence). This CDR3 spans 17 amino acids. This clone is labeled medium-sized (0.01 to 0.1%). This chain joins TRBV27 and TRBJ2-3; 7 nucleotides align to TRBD2. This clonotype was obtained from a human donor in good health. The sample consisted of PBMCs. CDR3 in DNA: TGTGCCAGCAGTCCCTCAGGAGCGGGATGGATCATAGATACGCAGTATTTT. Translation gives CASSPSGAGWIIDTQYF.